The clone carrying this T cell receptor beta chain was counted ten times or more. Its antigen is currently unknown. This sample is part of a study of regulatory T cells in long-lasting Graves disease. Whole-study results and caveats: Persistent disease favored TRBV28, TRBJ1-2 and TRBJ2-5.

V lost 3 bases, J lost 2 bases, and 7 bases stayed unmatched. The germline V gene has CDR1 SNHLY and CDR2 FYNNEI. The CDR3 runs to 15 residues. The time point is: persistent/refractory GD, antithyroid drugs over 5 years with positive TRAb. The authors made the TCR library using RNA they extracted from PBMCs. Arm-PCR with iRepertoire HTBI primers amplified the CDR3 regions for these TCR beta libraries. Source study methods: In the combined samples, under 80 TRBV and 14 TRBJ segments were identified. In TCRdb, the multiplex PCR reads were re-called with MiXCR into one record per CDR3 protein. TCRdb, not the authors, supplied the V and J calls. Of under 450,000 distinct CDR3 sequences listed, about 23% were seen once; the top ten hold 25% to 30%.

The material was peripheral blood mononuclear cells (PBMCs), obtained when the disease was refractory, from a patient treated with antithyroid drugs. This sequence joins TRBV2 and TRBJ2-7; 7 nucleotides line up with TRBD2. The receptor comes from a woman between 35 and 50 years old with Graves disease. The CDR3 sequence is CASSDPSGLAYEQYF. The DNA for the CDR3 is TGTGCCAGCAGTGATCCCTCCGGACTAGCCTACGAGCAGTACTTC. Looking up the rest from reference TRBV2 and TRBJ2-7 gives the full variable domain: EPEVTQTPSHQVTQMGQEVILRCVPISNHLYFYWYRQILGQKVEFLVSFYNNEISEKSEIFDDQFSVERPDGSNFTLKIRSTKLEDSAMYFCASSDPSGLAYEQYFGPGTRLTVT.